Included here is one T cell receptor (beta chain) sequence, with context. TCRdb keeps only in-frame clones here, not all; method: immunoSEQ multiplex PCR. The profile shows roughly 120,000 clones, less than 85% of them singletons. The data belong to a study of blood T cell repertoires in COVID-19. The CDR3 loop spans 17 amino acids. V was cut by 4 bases and J by 3 bases, with 18 bases left in between. Germline CDR1 reads SEHNR; CDR2 reads FQNEAQ (reference sequence). This TCR derives from a man aged 25 to 40 with acute or convalescent COVID-19. The specimen was peripheral blood. The genes are TRBV7-9 and TRBJ2-2, with a weak D call TRBD2 (6 bases). CDR3 region: CASSSPRTGVDTGELFF. CDR3 DNA sequence: TGTGCCAGCAGCTCCCCCAGGACGGGAGTGGACACCGGGGAGCTGTTTTTT.